The rows below give T cell receptor beta chains drawn from one sample of a study of T cell responses to AZD1222 COVID-19 vaccine. Produced via immunoSEQ multiplex PCR; TCRdb's table is partial and in-frame only. In the table there are 150,000 to 200,000 clones, 90% to 95% of which are singletons. The sample consisted of peripheral blood, taken 28 days after the second AZD1222 dose. The receptors derive from an adult who received the AZD1222 COVID-19 vaccine. Both conserved end residues are part of each CDR3. The D gene is left open where the match is weak. The size field is filled for only some rows; it gives once, few, many or a size class.

J gene	clone size	V gene	D gene	CDR3 DNA	CDR3 protein
TRBJ2-7	NA	TRBV3-1/TRBV3-2	NA	TGTGCCAGCAGCCAAGAGGGACCATACGAGCAGTACTTC	CASSQEGPYEQYF
TRBJ2-7	once	TRBV7-2	NA	TGTGCCAGCAGCTTAGTACAGTTCGAGTCCTACGAGCAGTACTTC	CASSLVQFESYEQYF
TRBJ2-7	once	TRBV5-5	TRBD2	TGTGCCAGCAGCCTTAGGACTAGCGGGAAATCCCCCCACGAGCAGTACTTC	CASSLRTSGKSPHEQYF
TRBJ2-1	NA	TRBV5-4	NA	TGTGCCAGCAGCTTTCACTACAATGAGCAGTTCTTC	CASSFHYNEQFF
TRBJ2-7	NA	TRBV19	TRBD1	TGTGCCAGTAGTCAAGGGACAGGGGCCTACGAGCAGTACTTC	CASSQGTGAYEQYF
TRBJ2-1	NA	TRBV5-4	TRBD2	TGTGCCAGCAGCGCTCTAGCGGGAGGGCGGAATGAGCAGTTCTTC	CASSALAGGRNEQFF
TRBJ2-1	few	TRBV7-8	NA	TGTGCCAGCAGCGCGCCGGGCCCCATGGAAGATGAGCAGTTCTTC	CASSAPGPMEDEQFF
TRBJ2-3	NA	TRBV14	NA	TGTGCCAGCAGCCAAGATCGAATAGAAGGGACAGATACGCAGTATTTT	CASSQDRIEGTDTQYF
TRBJ1-2	NA	TRBV2	NA	TGTGCCAGCAGTTTCCTCTCTGGAGGCTACACCTTC	CASSFLSGGYTF
TRBJ2-7	NA	TRBV27	NA	TGTGCCAGCAGTTACAAATACGGACACAACGAGCAGTACTTC	CASSYKYGHNEQYF
TRBJ1-1	NA	TRBV19	NA	TGTGCCGTGAGCAGGGGCCCCGGCACTGAAGCTTTCTTT	CAVSRGPGTEAFF
TRBJ1-5	NA	TRBV18	NA	TGTGCCAGCTCACCGGCCCAAAATCAGCCCCAGCATTTT	CASSPAQNQPQHF
TRBJ2-2	NA	TRBV6-2/TRBV6-3	NA	TGTGCCAGCAGTTACAGGGATGCGGTTACCGGGGAGCTGTTTTTT	CASSYRDAVTGELFF
TRBJ1-5	NA	TRBV6-5	NA	TGTGCCAGCAGTTCACTACAGGTGGGTCAGCCCCAGCATTTT	CASSSLQVGQPQHF
TRBJ1-1	NA	TRBV29-1	NA	TGCAGCGTTTTGGGGGGTTACGAGAACACTGAAGCTTTCTTT	CSVLGGYENTEAFF
TRBJ2-2	NA	TRBV18	NA	TGTGCCAGCTCACCAGGAACCCCACCGAACACCGGGGAGCTGTTTTTT	CASSPGTPPNTGELFF
TRBJ1-1	NA	TRBV5-4	NA	TGTGCCAGCAGCTTGGGGGGGCCGGCTGAAGCTTTCTTT	CASSLGGPAEAFF
TRBJ1-5	NA	TRBV28	TRBD1	TGTGCCAGCTCGACAGGGGGGGGCTCTCAGCCCCAGCATTTT	CASSTGGGSQPQHF
TRBJ2-1	few	TRBV5-1	NA	TGCGCCAGCACCACCCTCCTTTCGACGGTCCGGTTCTTC	CASTTLLSTVRFF
TRBJ1-2	once	TRBV28	NA	TGTGCCAGCAGGTCGGACGGTTATGGCTACACCTTC	CASRSDGYGYTF
TRBJ1-5	NA	TRBV2	TRBD1	TGTGCCAGCAGAGGACAGGGAGCAAATCAGCCCCAGCATTTT	CASRGQGANQPQHF
TRBJ2-7	NA	TRBV28	NA	TGTGCCAGCGGCCTCTGGGCGGGGCAGTACTTC	CASGLWAGQYF
TRBJ1-2	NA	TRBV5-1	NA	TGCGCCACCCGAAGGGGGGATTCAAGAGGCTACACCTTC	CATRRGDSRGYTF
TRBJ2-1	NA	TRBV2	NA	TGTGCCAGCAGTGGGGACGGAACCTACAATGAGCAGTTCTTC	CASSGDGTYNEQFF
TRBJ1-1	NA	TRBV3-1/TRBV3-2	NA	TGTGCCAGCAGCCAAGAAGGAGAAGCTTTCTTT	CASSQEGEAFF
TRBJ1-2	NA	TRBV10-3	NA	TGTGCCATCAGTGAGTTTGGAGGGAGGGGTGGCTACACCTTC	CAISEFGGRGGYTF